A single sample is the source of the 13 T cell receptor beta chains below, sequenced in a study of graft-versus-host responses after intestinal transplantation. The antigens of these receptors remain unknown. Here immunoSEQ multiplex PCR was the method, and the copy in TCRdb shows in-frame clones only, minus some. The sample lists more than 25,000 clones, 82% occurring once. The sequencing here drew on unstimulated CD4+ T cells sorted from spleen or lymph node cells, taken before intestinal transplant. All receptors derive from a human donor who received an intestinal transplant.

In this sample, this clone turned up once. V is TRBV7-6 and J is TRBJ2-2; no firm D call. V was clipped by 3 bases and J by 5 bases, with 7 bases between them. In germline, CDR1 is SGHVS, CDR2 FNYEAQ. This CDR3 contains 13 residues. This CDR3 is CASSFKETGELFF. The CDR3 DNA is TGTGCCAGCAGCTTTAAAGAAACCGGGGAGCTGTTTTTT.

The chain joins TRBV5-1 to TRBJ2-5, with D tentatively TRBD1 (6 bases). Trimming stripped 4 bases from V and 5 bases from J, with 15 bases between. Germline V gene data show CDR1 as SGHRS and CDR2 as YFSETQ. There are 14 residues in the CDR3. CDR3 bases: TGCGCCAGCAGCGAAACAGGGTTAGGGGAGACCCAGTACTTC. Translated, it gives CASSETGLGETQYF.

The chain has TRBV6-5 and TRBJ2-2; TRBD1 or TRBD2 may be the D gene (5 bases each). Trimming removed 2 bases from V and 7 bases from J, with 11 bases in between. Germline V gene sequence: CDR1 MNHEY, CDR2 SVGAGI. This CDR3 is built from 14 residues. The CDR3 bases are TGTGCCAGCAGTTACAGGGGTGGGAGCGGGGAGCTGTTTTTT. Translated, it gives CASSYRGGSGELFF.

The CDR3 DNA sequence: TGCGCCAGCAGTGTTCGTAGGGCCGCCGAGCAGTACTTC. Protein: CASSVRRAAEQYF. The chain uses TRBV10-2 and TRBJ2-7; D gene ambiguous. V gave up 4 bases and J gave up 6 bases, with 13 bases separating them. CDR1 is WSHSY and CDR2 is SAAADI in the germline V gene. The CDR3 length is 13 residues.

CDR3 residues: CASSSDRGQGNSPLHF. CDR3 sequence (DNA): TGTGCCAGCAGTTCGGACAGGGGGCAGGGTAATTCACCCCTCCACTTT. The J gene is TRBJ1-6, the V gene TRBV6-5; 11 positions agree with TRBD1. The CDR3 length is 16 residues. CDR1 is MNHEY and CDR2 is SVGAGI in the germline V gene. Trimming at V came to 4 bases and at J to 6 bases, leaving 5 bases not matched to a gene.

The table lists this clone with a few counts. The chain links TRBV19 to TRBJ2-2; 7 positions agree with TRBD2. Germline V gene sequence: CDR1 LNHDA, CDR2 SQIVND (reference sequence). Trimming at V came to 6 bases and at J to 4 bases, leaving 8 bases not matched to a gene. CDR3 size: 15 residues. CDR3: CASSWAGVSTGELFF. In DNA form, the CDR3 reads TGTGCCAGTAGCTGGGCGGGAGTCAGCACCGGGGAGCTGTTTTTT.

The V gene is TRBV4-1, the J gene TRBJ2-1; 10 bases align to TRBD1. Germline V lookup: CDR1 MGHRA, CDR2 YSYEKL. The CDR3 is 18 residues long. The trim removed 5 bases at V and 5 bases at J, leaving 15 bases unmatched. The CDR3 DNA reads as TGCGCCAGCAGCTTGGGACAGGGGATTAGAGGGCCCAACAATGAGCAGTTCTTC. Translation: CASSLGQGIRGPNNEQFF.

The rearrangement uses TRBV28 and TRBJ1-1; D remains unclear. CDR1 is MDHEN, CDR2 SYDVKM, per germline. CDR3 length: 12 residues. Trimming cost V 2 bases and J 11 bases, with 12 bases left between them. The DNA for the CDR3 is TGTGCCAGCAGTTTAGCGGTCAGCGGGGCTTTCTTT. It encodes CASSLAVSGAFF.

V gene TRBV20-1 combines with J gene TRBJ1-1; D is unresolved. The V gene's germline CDR1 is DFQATT and CDR2 SNEGSKA (reference sequence). This CDR3 contains 11 residues. The V gene lost 3 bases and the J gene lost 1 base, with 3 bases spanning the gap. CDR3 amino acids: CSASRNTEAFF. The CDR3 nucleotides are TGCAGTGCTAGCAGGAACACTGAAGCTTTCTTT.

The chain is built from TRBV5-1 and TRBJ1-1, with D hard to call. The CDR3 runs to 15 residues. The germline gives CDR1 SGHRS, CDR2 YFSETQ. Trimming took off 1 base at V and 0 bases at J, with 10 bases between the two ends. CDR3 amino acids: CASSLFGGMNTEAFF. The DNA for the CDR3 is TGCGCCAGCAGCTTGTTTGGAGGGATGAACACTGAAGCTTTCTTT.

The CDR3 spells CASSPTGATNEKLFF. The CDR3 DNA follows: TGTGCCAGCAGTCCGACAGGCGCAACTAATGAAAAACTGTTTTTT. The chain joins TRBV6-1 to TRBJ1-4, with D possibly TRBD1 on 6 matching bases. Trimming left V 5 bases short and J 0 bases short, with 10 bases between. The CDR3 extends over 15 amino acids. Germline V CDR1 and CDR2: MNHNS, SASEGT.

V usage is TRBV4-1 and J usage is TRBJ2-1; tentative D call: TRBD2 (6 bases). Trimming removed 4 bases from V and 7 bases from J, with 17 bases in between. The CDR3 totals 15 residues. Germline V gives CDR1 MGHRA, CDR2 YSYEKL. CDR3 bases: TGCGCCAGCAGCCCGGGAGAACTGATCCTGAATGAGCAGTTCTTC. Residues: CASSPGELILNEQFF.

V is TRBV21-1 and J is TRBJ2-2; the D segment call TRBD2 is taken from the table without a DNA check. TRBV21-1 is a pseudogene. The CDR3 is made up of 18 amino acids. The CDR3 sequence is CASSKGRTSGYNTGELFF. CDR3 sequence (DNA): TGTGCCAGCAGCAAAGGACGGACTAGCGGGTATAACACCGGGGAGCTGTTTTTT.